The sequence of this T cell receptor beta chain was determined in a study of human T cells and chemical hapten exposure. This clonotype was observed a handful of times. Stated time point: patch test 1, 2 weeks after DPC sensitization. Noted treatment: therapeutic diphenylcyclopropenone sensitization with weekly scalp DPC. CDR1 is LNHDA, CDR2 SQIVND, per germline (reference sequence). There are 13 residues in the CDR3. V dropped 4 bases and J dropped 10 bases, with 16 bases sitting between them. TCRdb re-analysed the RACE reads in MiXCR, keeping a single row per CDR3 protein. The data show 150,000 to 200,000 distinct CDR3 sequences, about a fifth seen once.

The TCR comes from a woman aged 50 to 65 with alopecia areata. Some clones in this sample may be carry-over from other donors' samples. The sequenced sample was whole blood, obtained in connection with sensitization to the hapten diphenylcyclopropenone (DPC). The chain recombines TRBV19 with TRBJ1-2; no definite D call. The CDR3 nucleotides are TGTGCCAGTAGTACCGGTGGCGGCCCGTACTACACCTTC. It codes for CASSTGGGPYYTF.